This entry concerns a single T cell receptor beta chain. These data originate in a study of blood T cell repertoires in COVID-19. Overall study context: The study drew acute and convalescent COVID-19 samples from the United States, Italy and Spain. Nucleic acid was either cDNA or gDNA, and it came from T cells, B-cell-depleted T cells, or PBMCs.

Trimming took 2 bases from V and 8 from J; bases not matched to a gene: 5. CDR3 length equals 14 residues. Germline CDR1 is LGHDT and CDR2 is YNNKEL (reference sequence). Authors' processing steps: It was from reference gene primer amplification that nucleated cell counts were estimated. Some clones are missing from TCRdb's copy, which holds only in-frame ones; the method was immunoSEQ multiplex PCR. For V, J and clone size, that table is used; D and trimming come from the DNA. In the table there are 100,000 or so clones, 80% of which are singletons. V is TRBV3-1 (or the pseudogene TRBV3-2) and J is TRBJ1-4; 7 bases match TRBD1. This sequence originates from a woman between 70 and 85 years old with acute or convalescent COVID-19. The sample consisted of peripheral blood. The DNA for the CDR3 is TGTGCCAGCAGCCAAAACAGGGGTGGCGAAAAACTGTTTTTT. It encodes CASSQNRGGEKLFF.